The clone carrying this T cell receptor beta chain showed up just once. From germline, CDR1 is SEHNR and CDR2 FQNEAQ (reference sequence). The CDR3 is 15 residues long. Deletions cut 2 bases from V and 0 bases from J, with 8 bases between. The data derive from a study of shared clonotypes between healthy human individuals. Measured with immunoSEQ multiplex PCR; TCRdb has only the in-frame clones, and not every one. The sample lists about 2.1 million clones, 85% to 95% occurring once. As defined, naive CD8 cells were CD45RO-negative and positively selected for CCR7, with terminally differentiated effector memory CD45RA+ cells excluded.

Sequencing was carried out using naive CD8+ T cells from PBMCs. This chain connects TRBV7-9 to TRBJ2-4, with D possibly TRBD1 on 5 matching bases. The sequence was obtained from a man between 18 and 35 years old in good health. Some clones in this sample may be carry-over from other donors' samples. The CDR3 sequence: CASSLIREAKNIQYF. CDR3 DNA: TGTGCCAGCAGCTTAATCAGGGAAGCCAAAAACATTCAGTACTTC.